This T cell receptor beta chain appears in the sequencing data of a study of blood T cell repertoires in COVID-19. Clones were sequenced by immunoSEQ multiplex PCR, and TCRdb holds only the in-frame ones, with some missing. The sample consists of approximately 280,000 clones, about nine tenths of them appearing once. The CDR3 length is 13 residues. Germline V lookup: CDR1 SGHDN, CDR2 FVKESK. V lost 1 base, J lost 7 bases, and 5 bases lay in between. While infection was still active, Seattle patients were enrolled and then followed longitudinally. The material sequenced was peripheral blood. This TCR came from a woman in her twenties or thirties with COVID-19, enrolled during active disease. The V call is TRBV14, the J call TRBJ1-6; D unclear. The CDR3 reads CASSQAANSPLHF. DNA of the CDR3: TGTGCCAGCAGCCAAGCCGCGAATTCACCCCTCCACTTT. Together with reference TRBV14 and TRBJ1-6, the CDR3 gives the full variable domain: EAGVTQFPSHSVIEKGQTVTLRCDPISGHDNLYWYRRVMGKEIKFLLHFVKESKQDESGMPNNRFLAERTGGTYSTLKVQPAELEDSGVYFCASSQAANSPLHFGNGTRLTVT.